Listed below are T cell receptor beta chains from one sample, sequenced in a study of blood T cell repertoires in COVID-19. The table came from immunoSEQ multiplex PCR; TCRdb's copy has only in-frame clones and leaves some out. The sample holds about 44,000 clones; 80% to 90% are singletons and the top ten take about a sixth. Sequencing was done on a sample of peripheral blood. These receptors originate from a man in his 70s with active COVID-19. Both conserved end residues are part of each CDR3.

j_call: TRBJ1-1
v_call: TRBV28
cdr3_aa: CASSHPRRNTEAFF

j_call: TRBJ1-5
v_call: TRBV4-3
cdr3_aa: CASSRSARGGQPQHF

j_call: TRBJ2-1
v_call: TRBV18
cdr3_aa: CASSPQNRGAYNEQFF

j_call: TRBJ2-7
v_call: TRBV5-6
cdr3_aa: CASSSLDRLASYEQYF

j_call: TRBJ1-5
v_call: TRBV27
cdr3_aa: CASSSRDRLSNQPQHF

j_call: TRBJ2-1
v_call: TRBV7-6
cdr3_aa: CASSLGTETGYNEQFF

j_call: TRBJ2-5
v_call: TRBV5-1
cdr3_aa: CASSPRASGGEQETQYF

j_call: TRBJ2-2
v_call: TRBV19
cdr3_aa: CASSPSGIPVGELFF

j_call: TRBJ2-1
v_call: TRBV19
cdr3_aa: CASSMSPGTGYSYNEQFF

j_call: TRBJ1-1
v_call: TRBV12-5
cdr3_aa: CASGLREDTEAFF

j_call: TRBJ1-1
v_call: TRBV4-2
cdr3_aa: CASSPWESDTEAFF

j_call: TRBJ2-1
v_call: TRBV19
cdr3_aa: CATSQRGGLDEQFF

j_call: TRBJ2-1
v_call: TRBV7-9
cdr3_aa: CASSMSGAAYNEQFF

j_call: TRBJ2-5
v_call: TRBV27
cdr3_aa: CASSSQGLEETQYF

j_call: TRBJ1-2
v_call: TRBV29-1
cdr3_aa: CSVERSYGYTF

j_call: TRBJ2-5
v_call: TRBV6-6
cdr3_aa: CASTSGGSETQYF

j_call: TRBJ1-5
v_call: TRBV20-1
cdr3_aa: CSASVLENQPQHF

j_call: TRBJ2-3
v_call: TRBV6-4
cdr3_aa: CASSPSYTSTDTQYF

j_call: TRBJ2-1
v_call: TRBV5-4
cdr3_aa: CASSLGTGGYNEQFF

j_call: TRBJ1-6
v_call: TRBV18
cdr3_aa: CASSPDRALNSPLHF

j_call: TRBJ2-1
v_call: TRBV5-1
cdr3_aa: CASSPRPIDSSYNEQFF

j_call: TRBJ2-5
v_call: TRBV5-1
cdr3_aa: CASSLMATGSETQYF

j_call: TRBJ2-5
v_call: TRBV6-1
cdr3_aa: CASSAYLVGLAGGETQYF

j_call: TRBJ2-7
v_call: TRBV12-3/TRBV12-4
cdr3_aa: CASSRSSYEQYF

j_call: TRBJ2-3
v_call: TRBV7-2
cdr3_aa: CASSLVGGVSSTDTQYF

j_call: TRBJ2-1
v_call: TRBV18
cdr3_aa: CASSPQGLAGVNEQFF

j_call: TRBJ2-7
v_call: TRBV5-1
cdr3_aa: CASSSSGGLGEQYF

j_call: TRBJ2-3
v_call: TRBV7-2
cdr3_aa: CASSSQTDTQYF

j_call: TRBJ1-5
v_call: TRBV2
cdr3_aa: CASKGIREQPQHF

j_call: TRBJ1-1
v_call: TRBV29-1
cdr3_aa: CSVQVDRGFGTEAFF

j_call: TRBJ2-1
v_call: TRBV6-2/TRBV6-3
cdr3_aa: CASSYTMGQGDNEQFF

j_call: TRBJ1-5
v_call: TRBV5-1
cdr3_aa: CASSLGTGLNQPQHF

j_call: TRBJ2-1
v_call: TRBV5-5
cdr3_aa: CASSPGDGNSYNEQFF

j_call: TRBJ2-7
v_call: TRBV28
cdr3_aa: CASSPTGQFFSYEQYF

j_call: TRBJ2-3
v_call: TRBV19
cdr3_aa: CASSIGDRVGDTQYF

j_call: TRBJ1-2
v_call: TRBV7-9
cdr3_aa: CASSLSSDYGYTF

j_call: TRBJ2-2
v_call: TRBV25-1
cdr3_aa: CASSDWDTLGGTGELFF

j_call: TRBJ2-5
v_call: TRBV11-3
cdr3_aa: CASSLEGASETQYF

j_call: TRBJ2-1
v_call: TRBV19
cdr3_aa: CASSSETAGQVVQFF

j_call: TRBJ2-5
v_call: TRBV27
cdr3_aa: CASSNPLSETQYF

j_call: TRBJ2-3
v_call: TRBV14
cdr3_aa: CASSLSRGLGADTQYF

j_call: TRBJ1-2
v_call: TRBV7-9
cdr3_aa: CASSLESYGYTF

j_call: TRBJ1-3
v_call: TRBV19
cdr3_aa: CASTTGAAGSSGNTIYF

j_call: TRBJ2-7
v_call: TRBV28
cdr3_aa: CASTDPRRYEQYF

j_call: TRBJ2-5
v_call: TRBV7-9
cdr3_aa: CASSFGGVSTQYF

j_call: TRBJ1-2
v_call: TRBV28
cdr3_aa: CASSLSDRITGYTF

j_call: TRBJ1-3
v_call: TRBV4-3
cdr3_aa: CASSQDRSGGNTIYF

j_call: TRBJ2-1
v_call: TRBV29-1
cdr3_aa: CSPWAPGTSGGDYNEQFF

j_call: TRBJ2-7
v_call: TRBV6-5
cdr3_aa: CASTPRQGRAYEQYF

j_call: TRBJ2-1
v_call: TRBV9
cdr3_aa: CASSEGLAEHNEQFF

j_call: TRBJ2-1
v_call: TRBV21-1
cdr3_aa: CASSTGNEQFF

j_call: TRBJ2-1
v_call: TRBV5-1
cdr3_aa: CASSLGLTISYNEQFF

j_call: TRBJ1-2
v_call: TRBV9
cdr3_aa: CASSVVTREIINFYGYTF

j_call: TRBJ1-2
v_call: TRBV10-3
cdr3_aa: CAIKRDRGDYGYTF

j_call: TRBJ1-4
v_call: TRBV2
cdr3_aa: CASSDMGQGDFNEKLFF

j_call: TRBJ1-1
v_call: TRBV7-2
cdr3_aa: CASSIQGAGTEAFF

j_call: TRBJ2-7
v_call: TRBV5-6
cdr3_aa: CASSFDRGYEQYF

j_call: TRBJ1-5
v_call: TRBV19
cdr3_aa: CASSILQEIYNQPQHF

j_call: TRBJ1-6
v_call: TRBV29-1
cdr3_aa: CRLGQGSNSPLHF

j_call: TRBJ2-2
v_call: TRBV19
cdr3_aa: CASTSTSGGAEAGELFF